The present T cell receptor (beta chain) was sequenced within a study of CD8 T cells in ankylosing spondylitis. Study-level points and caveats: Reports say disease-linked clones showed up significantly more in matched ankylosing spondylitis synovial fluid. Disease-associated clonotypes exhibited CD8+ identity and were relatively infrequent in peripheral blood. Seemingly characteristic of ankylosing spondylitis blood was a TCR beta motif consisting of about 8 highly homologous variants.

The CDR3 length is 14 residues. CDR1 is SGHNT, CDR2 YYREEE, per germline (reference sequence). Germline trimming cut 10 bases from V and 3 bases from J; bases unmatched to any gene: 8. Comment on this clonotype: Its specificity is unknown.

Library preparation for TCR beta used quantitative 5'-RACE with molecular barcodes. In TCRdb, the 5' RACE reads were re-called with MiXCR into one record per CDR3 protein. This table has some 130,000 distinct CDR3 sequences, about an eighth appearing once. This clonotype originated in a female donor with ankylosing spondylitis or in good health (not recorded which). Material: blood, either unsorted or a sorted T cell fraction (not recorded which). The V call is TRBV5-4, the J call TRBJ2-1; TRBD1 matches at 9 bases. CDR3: CAQRGDRDYNEQFF. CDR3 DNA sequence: TGTGCCCAGCGTGGGGACAGGGACTACAATGAGCAGTTCTTC.